These T cell receptor beta chains were read from a single sample in a study of blood T cells in healthy people across ages. TCRdb re-analysed the 5' RACE reads in MiXCR, keeping a single row per CDR3 protein. This table has hundreds of thousands of distinct CDR3 sequences, 32% appearing once. The sample taken for sequencing was blood. The receptors were sampled from a woman of 80 years or more in good health. Both conserved end residues are part of each CDR3. The order of the fields is J gene, V gene, clone size, D gene, CDR3 protein, CDR3 DNA. D genes are given only for firm matches. Clone size is stated in some rows and not others, as once, few, many or a class when expanded.

J gene: TRBJ1-2
V gene: TRBV7-3
clone size: many
D gene: NA
CDR3 protein: CASSLTPGNYGYTF
CDR3 DNA: TGTGCCAGCAGCTTAACACCGGGGAACTATGGCTACACCTTC

J gene: TRBJ2-5
V gene: TRBV5-1
clone size: many
D gene: NA
CDR3 protein: CASSLDRSLETQYF
CDR3 DNA: TGCGCCAGCAGCTTGGACAGATCTCTGGAGACCCAGTACTTC

J gene: TRBJ2-3
V gene: TRBV6-6
clone size: many
D gene: NA
CDR3 protein: CASRLQGPDTQYF
CDR3 DNA: TGTGCCAGCAGACTACAGGGTCCAGATACGCAGTATTTT

J gene: TRBJ2-7
V gene: TRBV18
clone size: NA
D gene: TRBD1
CDR3 protein: CASSPGTGVEQYF
CDR3 DNA: TGTGCCAGCTCACCAGGGACAGGGGTCGAGCAGTACTTC

J gene: TRBJ1-1
V gene: TRBV4-2
clone size: NA
D gene: NA
CDR3 protein: CASSQESSQGTTFF
CDR3 DNA: TGTGCCAGCAGCCAAGAGTCGTCACAGGGAACGACTTTCTTT

J gene: TRBJ2-4
V gene: TRBV28
clone size: many
D gene: TRBD1
CDR3 protein: CASRTGSTKNIQYF
CDR3 DNA: TGTGCCAGCAGGACAGGGAGTACCAAAAACATTCAGTACTTC

J gene: TRBJ2-7
V gene: TRBV6-6
clone size: many
D gene: NA
CDR3 protein: CASRPDDRTYEQYF
CDR3 DNA: TGTGCCAGCAGGCCCGACGACAGGACCTACGAGCAGTACTTC

J gene: TRBJ2-2
V gene: TRBV4-3
clone size: NA
D gene: NA
CDR3 protein: CASSQMGRETGELFF
CDR3 DNA: TGCGCCAGCAGCCAGATGGGTCGGGAGACCGGGGAGCTGTTTTTT

J gene: TRBJ1-2
V gene: TRBV7-2
clone size: many
D gene: TRBD1
CDR3 protein: CASSLFEGASYGYTF
CDR3 DNA: TGTGCCAGCAGCTTATTCGAGGGGGCCTCATATGGCTACACCTTC

J gene: TRBJ2-7
V gene: TRBV13
clone size: many
D gene: NA
CDR3 protein: CASSSTEIYEQYF
CDR3 DNA: TGTGCCAGCAGCTCGACAGAAATCTACGAGCAGTACTTC

J gene: TRBJ2-1
V gene: TRBV5-1
clone size: few
D gene: NA
CDR3 protein: CASSLAIEQFF
CDR3 DNA: TGCGCCAGCAGCCTAGCTATTGAGCAGTTCTTC

J gene: TRBJ2-7
V gene: TRBV20-1
clone size: many
D gene: TRBD2
CDR3 protein: CSASGGSGSYEQYF
CDR3 DNA: TGCAGTGCTAGCGGGGGGTCTGGGTCCTACGAGCAGTACTTC

J gene: TRBJ1-4
V gene: TRBV4-1
clone size: many
D gene: TRBD1
CDR3 protein: CASSPGTGANEKLFF
CDR3 DNA: TGCGCCAGCAGCCCTGGGACAGGGGCTAATGAAAAACTGTTTTTT

J gene: TRBJ1-2
V gene: TRBV15
clone size: many
D gene: TRBD1
CDR3 protein: CATSRDPQGPYGYTF
CDR3 DNA: TGTGCCACCAGCAGAGACCCACAGGGGCCCTATGGCTACACCTTC

J gene: TRBJ2-6
V gene: TRBV14
clone size: NA
D gene: NA
CDR3 protein: CASSLKEGLRSGTNVLTF
CDR3 DNA: TGTGCCAGCAGCCTCAAGGAGGGACTGCGCTCTGGGACCAACGTCCTGACTTTC

J gene: TRBJ2-1
V gene: TRBV7-2
clone size: NA
D gene: NA
CDR3 protein: CASSLDLRVTRNSYNEQLF
CDR3 DNA: TGTGCCAGCAGCTTAGATTTGCGGGTGACCCGGAACTCCTACAATGAGCAGCTCTTC

J gene: TRBJ1-1
V gene: TRBV12-3/TRBV12-4
clone size: few
D gene: TRBD1
CDR3 protein: CASSLDLTGRTFF
CDR3 DNA: TGTGCCAGCAGTCTAGACTTGACAGGGCGAACTTTCTTT

J gene: TRBJ1-1
V gene: TRBV11-3
clone size: NA
D gene: NA
CDR3 protein: CASSLDPLRQDTEAFF
CDR3 DNA: TGTGCCAGCAGCTTAGATCCTCTCAGACAGGACACTGAAGCTTTCTTT